These 23 T cell receptor beta chains share one sample of origin, sequenced in a study of cytomegalovirus exposure and HLA in healthy donors. The assay was immunoSEQ multiplex PCR, and TCRdb's table has in-frame clones only and misses some. The table shows some 150,000 clones, with around nine tenths occurring only once. Material for sequencing was PBMCs. These receptors were taken from a man younger than 35 in good health and CMV-seropositive.

This chain uses TRBV6-6 with TRBJ2-3, with 13 bases identical to TRBD2. V lost 5 bases to trimming and J lost 1 base; unmatched junction nucleotides: 0. The germline CDR1 and CDR2 sequences are MNHNY and SVGAGI (reference sequence). The CDR3 contains 15 residues. CDR3 region: CASSGLAGGTDTQYF. The CDR3 DNA reads as TGTGCCAGCAGTGGACTAGCGGGGGGCACAGATACGCAGTATTTT.

The table lists this clone with a few counts. The chain has TRBV7-9 and TRBJ1-2, with D uncertain. This CDR3 has 14 amino acids. Germline V gene sequence: CDR1 SEHNR, CDR2 FQNEAQ (reference sequence). V dropped 6 bases and J dropped 0 bases, with 11 bases sitting between them. CDR3 in DNA: TGTGCCAGCAGGGCCCTCGGAGCTAACTATGGCTACACCTTC. Protein sequence: CASRALGANYGYTF.

The V gene is TRBV7-2, the J gene TRBJ2-1, with D hard to call. This CDR3 has 12 amino acids. Germline V CDR1 and CDR2: SGHTA, FQGNSA. V lost 5 bases and J lost 7, with 9 bases in between. For the CDR3, the DNA is TGTGCCAGCAGCGCCCACGGGAATGAGCAGTTCTTC. Translating it yields CASSAHGNEQFF. Complete variable domain (other parts from reference TRBV7-2 and TRBJ2-1): GAGVSQSPSNKVTEKGKDVELRCDPISGHTALYWYRQSLGQGLEFLIYFQGNSAPDKSGLPSDRFSAERTGGSVSTLTIQRTQQEDSAVYLCASSAHGNEQFFGPGTRLTVL.

The chain links TRBV27 to TRBJ2-6; 7 bases align to TRBD2. The CDR3 totals 14 residues. CDR1 MNHEY and CDR2 SMNVEV come from the germline V gene (reference sequence). The J segment lost 2 bases and the V segment lost 6 bases, leaving 1 base of the junction unmatched. In DNA form, the CDR3 reads TGTGCCAGCAGCGGGGGGACTGGGGCCAACGTCCTGACTTTC. This encodes CASSGGTGANVLTF.

The rearrangement links TRBV4-3 to TRBJ1-4; D remains unclear. V lost 4 bases and J 10 bases, leaving 10 bases between the germline ends. The CDR3 covers 12 residues. Germline CDR1 and CDR2: LGHNA and YSLEER. The CDR3 protein is CASSLAVGKLFF. The CDR3 DNA follows: TGCGCCAGCAGCCTCGCGGTCGGAAAACTGTTTTTT.

The J gene is TRBJ2-4, the V gene TRBV11-1; 13 bases line up with TRBD2. This CDR3 spans 16 amino acids. Germline V lookup: CDR1 SGHAT, CDR2 FQDESV (reference sequence). Trimming at V came to 5 bases and at J to 8 bases, leaving 9 bases not matched to a gene. This CDR3 is CASSPRTSGSSHIQYF. The CDR3 nucleotides are TGTGCCAGCAGCCCCCGGACTAGCGGGAGTTCTCACATTCAGTACTTC.

A single count supports this clone. The V gene is TRBV5-4, the J gene TRBJ2-2, with D perhaps TRBD2 (6 bases). V was clipped by 0 bases and J by 6 bases, with 12 bases between them. Germline CDR1 is SGHNT and CDR2 is YYREEE (reference sequence). CDR3 length equals 15 residues. CDR3 sequence: CASSLGGKTAGELFF. CDR3 coding DNA: TGTGCCAGCAGCTTGGGCGGGAAAACGGCCGGGGAGCTGTTTTTT.

The chain links TRBV7-6 to TRBJ2-1; TRBD1 might be the D (5 bases). CDR1 SGHVS and CDR2 FNYEAQ come from the germline V gene. V lost 5 bases and J 10 bases, leaving 9 bases between the germline ends. The CDR3 has 11 amino acids. CDR3 coding DNA: TGTGCCAGCAGCAAGACAGACGAGCAGTTCTTC. It yields the protein CASSKTDEQFF.

The gene calls are TRBV10-3 and TRBJ1-1, with 8 bases that match TRBD1. With 6 bases clipped from V and 4 bases from J, the junction kept 10 bases outside the gene matches. This CDR3 has 15 residues. Germline-derived CDR1 and CDR2 are ENHRY and SYGVKD. CDR3 in DNA: TGTGCCATCAGCCCGCCGGCGACAGGGGCCACTGAAGCTTTCTTT. Protein product: CAISPPATGATEAFF.

The chain links TRBV9 to TRBJ1-4; perhaps TRBD1 as D (6 bases). This CDR3 contains 16 residues. Trimming removed 4 bases at V and 8 bases at J, with 21 bases between. CDR1 is SGDLS, CDR2 YYNGEE, per germline. The CDR3 region has the DNA TGTGCCAGCAGCCCGGGGACACCGAAGGGCGGAGAAAAACTGTTTTTT. It codes for CASSPGTPKGGEKLFF.

This clone was counted only a few times. The chain links TRBV5-1 to TRBJ1-1, with D possibly TRBD1 on 5 matching bases. This CDR3 has 14 amino acids. V dropped 4 bases and J dropped 1 base, with 11 bases sitting between them. Germline V gene data show CDR1 as SGHRS and CDR2 as YFSETQ. CDR3 DNA sequence: TGCGCCAGCAGCCCCCAGGGAACGAACACTGAAGCTTTCTTT. It codes for CASSPQGTNTEAFF.

This clone was seen at least ten times. The J gene is TRBJ2-2, the V gene TRBV6-6; TRBD2 aligns across 9 bases. The junction had 6 bases not matched to a gene; V was cut back by 6 bases and J by 4 bases. Germline values: CDR1 MNHNY, CDR2 SVGAGI (reference sequence). The CDR3 is 15 amino acids. CDR3 nucleotide sequence: TGTGCCAGCAGCCTTAGCGGGAGTACCACCGGGGAGCTGTTTTTT. This codes for CASSLSGSTTGELFF.

This clone has only a few counts. V usage is TRBV5-1 and J usage is TRBJ1-2; D remains unclear. Germline CDR1 and CDR2: SGHRS and YFSETQ. This CDR3 is 14 amino acids long. Trimming left V 2 bases short and J 8 bases short, with 16 bases between. Here the CDR3 DNA reads TGCGCCAGCAGCTTCGAGGCCGACGCGAGAGGCTACACCTTC. The encoded protein is CASSFEADARGYTF. Full variable domain (missing parts from reference TRBV5-1 and TRBJ1-2): KAGVTQTPRYLIKTRGQQVTLSCSPISGHRSVSWYQQTPGQGLQFLFEYFSETQRNKGNFPGRFSGRQFSNSRSEMNVSTLELGDSALYLCASSFEADARGYTFGSGTRLTVV.

The CDR3 spells CASTPSPSSYNEQFF. In DNA form, the CDR3 reads TGTGCCAGCACCCCTAGTCCCAGCTCCTACAATGAGCAGTTCTTC. The rearrangement links TRBV11-1 to TRBJ2-1; D unresolved. The germline CDR1 and CDR2 sequences are SGHAT and FQDESV (reference sequence). The CDR3 extends over 15 amino acids. The V gene lost 7 bases and the J gene lost 0 bases, with 13 bases spanning the gap.

The genes are TRBV7-2 and TRBJ1-4; 9 bases are a match to TRBD1. The germline V gene has CDR1 SGHTA and CDR2 FQGNSA. The CDR3 is made up of 16 amino acids. V shed 2 bases, J shed 4 bases, and the junction held 5 bases outside the gene matches. The CDR3 bases are TGTGCCAGCAGCTTATCGCCGACAGGGGGTAATGAAAAACTGTTTTTT. Amino acids: CASSLSPTGGNEKLFF. The entire variable domain, with the rest obtained from reference TRBV7-2 and TRBJ1-4, is as follows: GAGVSQSPSNKVTEKGKDVELRCDPISGHTALYWYRQSLGQGLEFLIYFQGNSAPDKSGLPSDRFSAERTGGSVSTLTIQRTQQEDSAVYLCASSLSPTGGNEKLFFGSGTQLSVL.

V usage is TRBV10-3 and J usage is TRBJ2-2; 9 positions match TRBD1. CDR3 length: 14 amino acids. The V segment lost 4 bases and the J segment 7 bases; nucleotides outside the gene matches: 4. Per the germline V gene, CDR1 is ENHRY and CDR2 is SYGVKD. The CDR3 loop is CAISGGQGGGELFF. The DNA of the CDR3 is TGTGCCATCAGTGGGGGACAGGGTGGCGGGGAGCTGTTTTTT.

Here the CDR3 reads CASSARQGRPNYGYTF. CDR3 coding DNA: TGTGCCAGCAGTGCCCGCCAGGGCCGACCTAACTATGGCTACACCTTC. The chain employs TRBV2 and TRBJ1-2; D possibly corresponds to TRBD1 (5 bases). V lost 4 bases and J 0 bases, leaving 15 bases between the germline ends. The CDR3 has 16 residues. Germline loops: CDR1 SNHLY, CDR2 FYNNEI.

The chain joins TRBV27 to TRBJ1-1; 8 bases are shared with TRBD1. Germline V gene lookup returns CDR1 MNHEY and CDR2 SMNVEV (reference sequence). V shed 5 bases, J shed 0 bases, and the junction held 2 bases outside the gene matches. CDR3 length equals 14 residues. Here the CDR3 DNA reads TGTGCCAGCAGTCGGGACAGGCTGAACACTGAAGCTTTCTTT. Translation gives CASSRDRLNTEAFF.

The V gene is TRBV4-1, the J gene TRBJ1-1, with 7 bases that match TRBD1. This CDR3 is built from 13 residues. The germline V gene has CDR1 MGHRA and CDR2 YSYEKL. After removal of 2 bases from V and 6 bases from J, the junction contained 3 bases not matched to a gene. CDR3: CASSQTGDSEAFF. The CDR3, as DNA: TGCGCCAGCAGCCAAACAGGGGATTCTGAAGCTTTCTTT.

The chain combines TRBV5-4 with TRBJ1-1, with 8 nucleotides matching TRBD1. Germline CDR1 reads SGHNT; CDR2 reads YYREEE (reference sequence). The trim removed 3 bases at V and 5 bases at J, leaving 6 bases unmatched. This CDR3 has 14 amino acids. The CDR3: CASSWGQEGTEAFF. The CDR3 DNA sequence: TGTGCCAGCAGCTGGGGACAGGAGGGGACTGAAGCTTTCTTT.

A single count supports this clone. This sequence joins TRBV5-1 and TRBJ2-7; unclear D gene. The CDR3 loop spans 13 amino acids. CDR1 SGHRS and CDR2 YFSETQ come from the germline V gene. V lost 3 bases, J lost 3 bases, and 10 bases lay in between. The CDR3, as DNA: TGCGCCAGCAGCTCCCGGGTCCACTACGAGCAGTACTTC. It is translated as CASSSRVHYEQYF.

The rearrangement joins TRBV6-5 to TRBJ1-1; D is undetermined. The CDR3 is 15 amino acids. CDR1 and CDR2 from the germline V gene are MNHEY and SVGAGI. Trimming shortened V by 2 bases and J by 4 bases, and 14 bases separated the two germline ends. CDR3 residues: CASSYRSTGITEAFF. The CDR3 DNA reads as TGTGCCAGCAGTTACCGCTCTACGGGGATCACTGAAGCTTTCTTT.

V usage is TRBV25-1 and J usage is TRBJ2-7; 7 positions match TRBD1. The CDR3 spans 13 residues. After removal of 7 bases from V and 5 bases from J, the junction contained 8 bases not matched to a gene. Germline CDR1 reads MGHDK; CDR2 reads SYGVNS. CDR3: CASTPTGMNEQYF. The CDR3 bases are TGTGCCAGCACCCCGACAGGGATGAACGAGCAGTACTTC.